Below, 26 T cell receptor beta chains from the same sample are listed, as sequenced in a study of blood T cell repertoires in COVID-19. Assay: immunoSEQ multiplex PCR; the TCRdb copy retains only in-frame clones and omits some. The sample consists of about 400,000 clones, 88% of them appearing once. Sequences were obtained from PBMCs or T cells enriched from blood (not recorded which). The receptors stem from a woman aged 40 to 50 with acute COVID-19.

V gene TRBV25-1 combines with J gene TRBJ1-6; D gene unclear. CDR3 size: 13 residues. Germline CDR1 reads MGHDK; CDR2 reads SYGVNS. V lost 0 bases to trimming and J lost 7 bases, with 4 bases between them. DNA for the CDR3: TGTGCCAGCAGTGAATACATCAATTCACCCCTCCACTTT. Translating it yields CASSEYINSPLHF.

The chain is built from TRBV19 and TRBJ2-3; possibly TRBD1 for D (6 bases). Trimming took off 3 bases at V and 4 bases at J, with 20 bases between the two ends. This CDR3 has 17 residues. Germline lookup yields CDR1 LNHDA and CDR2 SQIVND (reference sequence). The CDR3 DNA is TGTGCCAGTAGTATTAGGGGGAACAGGGCACGGGCAGATACGCAGTATTTT. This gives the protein CASSIRGNRARADTQYF.

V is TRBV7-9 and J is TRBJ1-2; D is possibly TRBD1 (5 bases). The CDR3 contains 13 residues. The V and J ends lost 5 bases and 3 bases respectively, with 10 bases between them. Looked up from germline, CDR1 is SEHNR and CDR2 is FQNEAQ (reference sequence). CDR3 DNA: TGTGCCAGCAGCAGCGGGGCCGACTATGGCTACACCTTC. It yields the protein CASSSGADYGYTF.

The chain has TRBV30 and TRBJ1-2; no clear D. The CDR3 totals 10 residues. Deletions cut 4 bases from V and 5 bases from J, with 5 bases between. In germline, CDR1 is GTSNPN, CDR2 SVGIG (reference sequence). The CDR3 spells CAWNGYGYTF. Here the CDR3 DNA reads TGTGCCTGGAACGGTTATGGCTACACCTTC.

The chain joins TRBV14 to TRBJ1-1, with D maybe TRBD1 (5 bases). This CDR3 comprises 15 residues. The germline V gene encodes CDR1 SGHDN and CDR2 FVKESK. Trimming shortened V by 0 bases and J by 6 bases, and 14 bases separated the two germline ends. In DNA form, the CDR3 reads TGTGCCAGCAGCCAAGAGAGGCTTGCGACAGCTGAAGCTTTCTTT. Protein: CASSQERLATAEAFF. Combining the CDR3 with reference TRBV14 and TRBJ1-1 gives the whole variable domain EAGVTQFPSHSVIEKGQTVTLRCDPISGHDNLYWYRRVMGKEIKFLLHFVKESKQDESGMPNNRFLAERTGGTYSTLKVQPAELEDSGVYFCASSQERLATAEAFFGQGTRLTVV.

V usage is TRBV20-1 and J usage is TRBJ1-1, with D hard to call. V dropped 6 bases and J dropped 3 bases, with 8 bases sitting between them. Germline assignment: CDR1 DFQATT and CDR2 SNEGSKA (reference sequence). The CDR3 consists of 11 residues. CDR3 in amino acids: CSARRDTEAFF. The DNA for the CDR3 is TGCAGTGCCCGGAGGGACACTGAAGCTTTCTTT.

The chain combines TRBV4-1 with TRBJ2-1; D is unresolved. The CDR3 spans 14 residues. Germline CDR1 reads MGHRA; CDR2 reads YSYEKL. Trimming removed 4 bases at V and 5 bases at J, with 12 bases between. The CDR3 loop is CASSPSDPHNEQFF. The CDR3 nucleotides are TGCGCCAGCAGCCCTTCAGATCCCCACAATGAGCAGTTCTTC.

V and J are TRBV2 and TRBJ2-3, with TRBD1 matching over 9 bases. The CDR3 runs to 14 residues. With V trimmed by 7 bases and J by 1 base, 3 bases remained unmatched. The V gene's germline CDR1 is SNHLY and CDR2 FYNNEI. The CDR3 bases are TGTGCCAGCATCCGGGACAGGGGCACAGATACGCAGTATTTT. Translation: CASIRDRGTDTQYF.

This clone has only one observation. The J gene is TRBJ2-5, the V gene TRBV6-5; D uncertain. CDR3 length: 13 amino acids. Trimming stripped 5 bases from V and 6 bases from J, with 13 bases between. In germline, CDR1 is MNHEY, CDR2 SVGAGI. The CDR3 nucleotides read TGTGCCAGCAGTACAGCCTTCAGGCAGACCCAGTACTTC. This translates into CASSTAFRQTQYF.

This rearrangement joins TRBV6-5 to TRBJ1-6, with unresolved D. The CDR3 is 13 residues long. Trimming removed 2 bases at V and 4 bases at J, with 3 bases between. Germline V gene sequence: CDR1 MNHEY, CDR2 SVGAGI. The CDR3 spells CASSYEYNSPLHF. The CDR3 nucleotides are TGTGCCAGCAGTTACGAGTATAATTCACCCCTCCACTTT.

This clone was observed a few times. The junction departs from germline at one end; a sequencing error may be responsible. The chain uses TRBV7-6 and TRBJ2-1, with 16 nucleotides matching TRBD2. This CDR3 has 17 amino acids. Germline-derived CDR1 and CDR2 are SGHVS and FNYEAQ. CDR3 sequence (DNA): TGTGCCAGCAGATTAGAGGGACTAGCGGGGGGGAACAATGAGCAGTTCTTC. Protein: CASRLEGLAGGNNEQFF.

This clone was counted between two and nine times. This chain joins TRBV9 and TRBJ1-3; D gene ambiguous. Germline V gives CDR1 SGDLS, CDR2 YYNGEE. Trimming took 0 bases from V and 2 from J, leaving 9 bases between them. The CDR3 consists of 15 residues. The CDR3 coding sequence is TGTGCCAGCAGCGTAGACAGAGGGCCTGGAAACACCATATATTTT. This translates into CASSVDRGPGNTIYF.

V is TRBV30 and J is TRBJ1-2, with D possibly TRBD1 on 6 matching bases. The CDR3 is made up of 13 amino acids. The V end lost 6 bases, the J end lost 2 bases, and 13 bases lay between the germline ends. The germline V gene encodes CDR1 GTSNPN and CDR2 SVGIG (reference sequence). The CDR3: CACAQGNNYGYTF. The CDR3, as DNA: TGTGCCTGCGCGCAGGGGAACAACTATGGCTACACCTTC.

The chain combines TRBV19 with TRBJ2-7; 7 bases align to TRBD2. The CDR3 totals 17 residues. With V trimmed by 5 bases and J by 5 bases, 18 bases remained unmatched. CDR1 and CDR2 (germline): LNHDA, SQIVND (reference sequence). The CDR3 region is CASSSAPWGGIRNEQYF. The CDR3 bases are TGTGCCAGTAGTTCTGCCCCCTGGGGGGGAATTAGGAACGAGCAGTACTTC.

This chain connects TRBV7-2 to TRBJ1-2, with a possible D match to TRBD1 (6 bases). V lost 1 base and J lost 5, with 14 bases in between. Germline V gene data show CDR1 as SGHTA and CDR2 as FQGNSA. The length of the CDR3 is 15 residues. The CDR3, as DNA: TGTGCCAGCAGCTTAGACTCGGGACAATTATATGGCTACACCTTC. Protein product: CASSLDSGQLYGYTF. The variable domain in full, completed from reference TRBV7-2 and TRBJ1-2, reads GAGVSQSPSNKVTEKGKDVELRCDPISGHTALYWYRQSLGQGLEFLIYFQGNSAPDKSGLPSDRFSAERTGGSVSTLTIQRTQQEDSAVYLCASSLDSGQLYGYTFGSGTRLTVV.

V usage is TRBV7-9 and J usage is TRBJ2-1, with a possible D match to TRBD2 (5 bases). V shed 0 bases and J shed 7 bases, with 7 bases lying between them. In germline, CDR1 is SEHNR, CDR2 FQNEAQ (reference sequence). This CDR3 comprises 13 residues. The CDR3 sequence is CASSLARGNEQFF. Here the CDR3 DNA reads TGTGCCAGCAGCTTAGCGCGCGGGAATGAGCAGTTCTTC. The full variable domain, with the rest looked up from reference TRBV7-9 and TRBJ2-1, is DTGVSQNPRHKITKRGQNVTFRCDPISEHNRLYWYRQTLGQGPEFLTYFQNEAQLEKSRLLSDRFSAERPKGSFSTLEIQRTEQGDSAMYLCASSLARGNEQFFGPGTRLTVL.

The CDR3 DNA is TGTGCCAGCAGTGGGTTCGCGGTGACAACTAATGAAAAACTGTTTTTT. Translating gives CASSGFAVTTNEKLFF. The chain is built from TRBV2 and TRBJ1-4, with D hard to call. Germline lookup yields CDR1 SNHLY and CDR2 FYNNEI. The length of the CDR3 is 16 residues. The V and J ends lost 4 bases and 0 bases respectively, with 12 bases between them.

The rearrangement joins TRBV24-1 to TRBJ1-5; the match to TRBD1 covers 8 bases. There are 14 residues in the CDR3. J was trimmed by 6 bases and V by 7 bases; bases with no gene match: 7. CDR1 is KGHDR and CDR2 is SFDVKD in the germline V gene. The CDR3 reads CATSGTGGFQPQHF. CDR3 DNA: TGTGCCACCAGCGGGACAGGTGGATTTCAGCCCCAGCATTTT.

CDR3 residues: CASSEGQLITNEKLFF. The CDR3 nucleotides read TGTGCCAGCTCAGAGGGACAGCTAATCACTAATGAAAAACTGTTTTTT. The V gene is TRBV18, the J gene TRBJ1-4, with TRBD1 identical over 7 bases. Germline CDR1 KGHSH, CDR2 LQKENI. CDR3 size: 16 residues. V was pared by 5 bases and J by 2 bases, with 8 bases of the junction left unmatched.

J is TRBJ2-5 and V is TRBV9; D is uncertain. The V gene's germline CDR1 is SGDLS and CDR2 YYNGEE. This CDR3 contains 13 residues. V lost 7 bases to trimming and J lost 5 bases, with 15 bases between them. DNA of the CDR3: TGTGCCAGCTCCCGTGGGCCCAGTGAGACCCAGTACTTC. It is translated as CASSRGPSETQYF.

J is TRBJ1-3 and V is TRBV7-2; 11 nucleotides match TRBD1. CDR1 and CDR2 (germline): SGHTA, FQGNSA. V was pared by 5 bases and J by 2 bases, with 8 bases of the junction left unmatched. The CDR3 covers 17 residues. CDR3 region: CASSIPPGQGAGNTIYF. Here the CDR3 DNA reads TGTGCCAGCAGCATACCTCCGGGACAGGGGGCTGGAAACACCATATATTTT.

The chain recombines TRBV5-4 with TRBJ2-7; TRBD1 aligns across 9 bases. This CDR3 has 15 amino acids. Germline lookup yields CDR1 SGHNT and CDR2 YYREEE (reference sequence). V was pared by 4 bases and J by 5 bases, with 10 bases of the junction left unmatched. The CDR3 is CASSKGQGMGNEQYF. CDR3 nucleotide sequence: TGTGCCAGCAGCAAAGGACAGGGGATGGGCAACGAGCAGTACTTC. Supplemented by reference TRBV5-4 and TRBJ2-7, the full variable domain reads ETGVTQSPTHLIKTRGQQVTLRCSSQSGHNTVSWYQQALGQGPQFIFQYYREEENGRGNFPPRFSGLQFPNYSSELNVNALELDDSALYLCASSKGQGMGNEQYFGPGTRLTVT.

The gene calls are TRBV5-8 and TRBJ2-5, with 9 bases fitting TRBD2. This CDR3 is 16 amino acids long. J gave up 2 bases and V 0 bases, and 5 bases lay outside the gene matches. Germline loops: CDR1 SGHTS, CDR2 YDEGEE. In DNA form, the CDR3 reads TGTGCCAGCAGCTTGGGGACTAGCGACCTTCAAGAGACCCAGTACTTC. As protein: CASSLGTSDLQETQYF.

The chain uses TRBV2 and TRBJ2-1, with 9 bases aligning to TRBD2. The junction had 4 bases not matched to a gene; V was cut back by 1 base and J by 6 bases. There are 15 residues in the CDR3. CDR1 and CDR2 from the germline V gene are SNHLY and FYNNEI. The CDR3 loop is CASSEVVRGGNEQFF. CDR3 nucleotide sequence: TGTGCCAGCAGTGAAGTCGTGCGGGGGGGCAATGAGCAGTTCTTC.

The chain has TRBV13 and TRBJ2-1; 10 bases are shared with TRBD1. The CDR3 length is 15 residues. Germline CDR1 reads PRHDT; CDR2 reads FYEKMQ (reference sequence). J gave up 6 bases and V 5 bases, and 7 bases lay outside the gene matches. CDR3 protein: CASSLGQGKLNEQFF. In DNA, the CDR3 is TGTGCCAGCAGCCTGGGACAGGGGAAACTCAATGAGCAGTTCTTC.

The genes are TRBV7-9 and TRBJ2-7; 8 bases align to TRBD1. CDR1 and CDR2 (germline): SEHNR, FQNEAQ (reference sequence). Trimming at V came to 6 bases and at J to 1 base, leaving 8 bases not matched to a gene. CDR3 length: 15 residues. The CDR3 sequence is CASSTGQGFSYEQYF. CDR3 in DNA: TGTGCCAGCAGTACCGGACAGGGTTTTTCCTACGAGCAGTACTTC.